The clone carrying this T cell receptor beta chain was picked up a small number of times. What it binds is not known. Peripheral blood genomic DNA, not sorted cells or RNA, was the template. Trimming left V 0 bases short and J 9 bases short, with 13 bases between. The CDR3 runs 13 residues. Germline V lookup: CDR1 SGHKS, CDR2 YYEKEE (reference sequence). The data were taken from a study of T cell repertoires in aging, cancer and after chemotherapy. Overall study findings and caveats: Loss of evenness, beyond lost richness, contributed to age-related TCR diversity decline in cancer patients. In each cancer cohort, median generation probability increased across chemotherapy, suggesting thymic output rebounded.

Multiplex touch-down PCR with TRB-A/B primers amplified rearranged V-D-J TRB sequences. TCRdb used MiXCR to reprocess the multiplex PCR reads, holding one entry per CDR3 protein. This sample has about 10,000 distinct CDR3 sequences, with 34% found just once. The rearrangement links TRBV5-5 to TRBJ2-7; D might be TRBD1 or TRBD2, each matching 5 bases. Sample: blood. The sequence was obtained from a human donor in good health. The CDR3 here is CASSLAGAAGQYF. CDR3 nucleotide sequence: TGTGCCAGCAGCTTGGCCGGGGCAGCCGGGCAGTACTTC.